A selection of T cell receptor beta chains follows, all from one sample in a study of shared clonotypes between healthy human individuals. Profiled with immunoSEQ multiplex PCR; TCRdb holds only in-frame clones, not every one. The sample includes 2 million to 2.5 million clones, roughly 91% seen only once; the top ten take roughly 1.7%. Input material: naive CD8+ T cells from PBMCs. The receptors here all came from a man in his late teens or twenties in good health. Some clones in this sample may be carry-over from other donors' samples. Both conserved end residues are part of each CDR3. Each record gives: V gene, clone size, CDR3 length, CDR3 protein. Some rows mark clone size as missing; the rest say once, few, many or name a class of expanded clone.

v_gene: TRBV5-8
abundance: -
len: 14
CDR3aa: CASSPSTGGDGYTF

v_gene: TRBV9
abundance: -
len: 16
CDR3aa: CASSVSGPSSYNEQFF

v_gene: TRBV5-1
abundance: -
len: 16
CDR3aa: CASSATIPGQNTEAFF

v_gene: TRBV27
abundance: -
len: 16
CDR3aa: CASTPSAGEVTDTQYF

v_gene: TRBV7-9
abundance: -
len: 16
CDR3aa: CASSGPGTHSYNEQFF

v_gene: TRBV9
abundance: -
len: 18
CDR3aa: CASTPGTSGSTGTGELFF

v_gene: TRBV29-1
abundance: once
len: 12
CDR3aa: CSVTGGAGEQYF

v_gene: TRBV6-5
abundance: -
len: 15
CDR3aa: CASSRQGWSSYEQYF

v_gene: TRBV7-2
abundance: -
len: 16
CDR3aa: CASSLVARGRDSEQFF

v_gene: TRBV5-6
abundance: -
len: 13
CDR3aa: CASSPAGAYEQYF

v_gene: TRBV30
abundance: -
len: 12
CDR3aa: CAWSTVPYEQYF

v_gene: TRBV19
abundance: -
len: 14
CDR3aa: CASSILQLGGPQHF

v_gene: TRBV9
abundance: few
len: 15
CDR3aa: CASSVVGSGANVLTF

v_gene: TRBV28
abundance: -
len: 21
CDR3aa: CASSFEPRTGPLDPGNEKLFF

v_gene: TRBV28
abundance: few
len: 14
CDR3aa: CASSSIGPQSKDIF

v_gene: TRBV10-3
abundance: -
len: 15
CDR3aa: CAISDGQLNTGELFF

v_gene: TRBV28
abundance: -
len: 15
CDR3aa: CASTVAGYSTDTQYF

v_gene: TRBV9
abundance: -
len: 16
CDR3aa: CASSEGLAGGWETQYF

v_gene: TRBV19
abundance: -
len: 13
CDR3aa: CASRDNPNTEAFF

v_gene: TRBV7-9
abundance: once
len: 15
CDR3aa: CASSVDISSNQPQHF

v_gene: TRBV5-1
abundance: -
len: 16
CDR3aa: CASSSPLGDLTYEQYF

v_gene: TRBV28
abundance: -
len: 15
CDR3aa: CASRPRGAGTGELFF

v_gene: TRBV9
abundance: -
len: 15
CDR3aa: CASSPRTSGSYEQYF

v_gene: TRBV15
abundance: -
len: 14
CDR3aa: CATSIDSPPYEQYF

v_gene: TRBV29-1
abundance: -
len: 14
CDR3aa: CSVTGTGYFHEQYF

v_gene: TRBV19
abundance: -
len: 16
CDR3aa: CASIKEQGADSTEAFF

v_gene: TRBV19
abundance: once
len: 13
CDR3aa: CASSTGNLYEQFF

v_gene: TRBV27
abundance: -
len: 14
CDR3aa: CASSDRDTYYEQYF

v_gene: TRBV28
abundance: once
len: 15
CDR3aa: CASRTTGGNTGELFF

v_gene: TRBV18
abundance: -
len: 17
CDR3aa: CASSPPHVSPNTGELFF

v_gene: TRBV9
abundance: -
len: 15
CDR3aa: CASSVGASGAYEQYF

v_gene: TRBV5-8
abundance: -
len: 14
CDR3aa: CASIYRRTTGELFF

v_gene: TRBV9
abundance: -
len: 14
CDR3aa: CASSGNSGANVLTF

v_gene: TRBV28
abundance: -
len: 11
CDR3aa: CASSPGYGYTF

v_gene: TRBV4-1
abundance: -
len: 16
CDR3aa: CASSLGQASLNQPQHF

v_gene: TRBV19
abundance: -
len: 12
CDR3aa: CASTERGDTQYF

v_gene: TRBV9
abundance: -
len: 16
CDR3aa: CASVPGQTGSYNEQFF

v_gene: TRBV5-1
abundance: -
len: 13
CDR3aa: CASSPDVSYEQYF

v_gene: TRBV10-3
abundance: -
len: 14
CDR3aa: CAISDGTSAGELFF

v_gene: TRBV27
abundance: -
len: 14
CDR3aa: CASRTGGSGNTIYF

v_gene: TRBV28
abundance: -
len: 16
CDR3aa: CASSWGALSSYNEQFF

v_gene: TRBV7-9
abundance: few
len: 14
CDR3aa: CASSLAGYNQPQHF

v_gene: TRBV28
abundance: -
len: 19
CDR3aa: CASSELGTGRIHSNQPQHF

v_gene: TRBV15
abundance: -
len: 16
CDR3aa: CATSPRLAGLGDEQFF

v_gene: TRBV27
abundance: few
len: 15
CDR3aa: CASSTVRGGNYGYTF